The sequence of this T cell receptor beta chain was determined in a study of cytomegalovirus exposure and HLA in healthy donors. The study's findings and limits: Whilst most TCR sequences proved rare, a subset of public TCRs occurred across many donors.

The study ran its PCR with 60 Vbeta and 13 Jbeta primers. The table came from immunoSEQ multiplex PCR; TCRdb's copy has only in-frame clones and leaves some out. The profile shows about 190,000 clones, roughly 90% of them singletons. With respect to this clone: What it binds is not known.

The germline V and J ends were trimmed by 4 bases and 8 bases, with 14 bases remaining between them. Per the germline V gene, CDR1 is SEHNR and CDR2 is FQNEAQ (reference sequence). CDR3 length equals 13 residues. The chain recombines TRBV7-9 with TRBJ1-2, with no clear D. This receptor was taken from a woman aged 30 to 39 in good health and CMV-seronegative. Sequenced sample: PBMCs. The CDR3 region has the DNA TGTGCCAGCAGCTCCCCCGGTGTCGAGGGCTACACCTTC. Amino acids: CASSSPGVEGYTF.